The sequence of this TCR beta chain was determined in a study of blood T cell repertoires in COVID-19. As originally analysed: Estimated nucleated cell counts came from reference gene primer amplification. TCRdb's table, derived via immunoSEQ multiplex PCR, lists solely in-frame clones and lacks some. Clonal size and the V and J genes are those of that table, whereas D and trimming came from the DNA. Among around 270,000 clones listed, about 89% were seen once. The receptor was derived from a man aged 25-45 years with acute or convalescent COVID-19. Sequencing was done on a sample of peripheral blood.

The CDR3: CASSYVGGQPQHF. The CDR3 nucleotides are TGTGCCAGCAGCTACGTCGGGGGTCAGCCCCAGCATTTT. This chain links TRBV7-3 with TRBJ1-5; a possible D gene is TRBD1 (5 bases). The CDR3 is 13 amino acids. The germline V and J ends were trimmed by 4 bases and 6 bases, with 10 bases remaining between them. Germline V gene data show CDR1 as SGHTA and CDR2 as FQGTGA.